This TCR beta chain was observed in a study of PD-1 blockade in classical Hodgkin lymphoma (dated by TCRdb to the early 2020s). Regarding the complete study: Nivolumab dosing was 3 mg/kg intravenously every 2 weeks, continuing until either disease progression or unacceptable toxicity. A peripheral blood immune signature of response to PD-1 blockade in classical Hodgkin lymphoma was defined using TCR beta sequencing and CyTOF. General conclusions and limits of the study: By C4D1, a significant rise was seen in CD4+ TCR diversity but not in CD8+ TCR diversity (p=0.0027 vs p=0.16), and the rise was most apparent among complete responders (p=0.02). Diversity was lower in patients who began nivolumab less than 1 year after ASCT, so these patients were left out of later analyses to avoid confounding by immune reconstitution. Among trial patients, those achieving complete response had baseline diversity similar to that of newly diagnosed patients, while diversity was significantly lower in partial responders and progressors. Only a single clinical trial cohort was studied, and what caused the repertoire differences, possibly disease activity or prior therapy, remained undefined. Baseline TCR diversity was reported to be lower in newly diagnosed patients than in healthy donors, and even lower in relapsed/refractory patients.

The Qiagen DNeasy kit was used to extract genomic DNA both from unsorted PBMCs and from the negatively selected CD4+ and CD8+ fractions. Amplification of TCR beta CDR3 regions was done by immunoSEQ multiplex PCR with primers that anneal to V and J segments. A synthetic immune receptor repertoire was used to minimize amplification bias, and any residual bias was removed computationally once sequencing was done. On the study's bioinformatics: Custom Python scripts were used to quantify repertoire diversity as the Shannon entropy index. Unsorted, CD4+ and CD8+ repertoires were analyzed separately, except for combined analyses in which CD4+ and CD8+ sequences were merged in silico. Clonal expansion was defined as a frequency increase of at least 2-fold after treatment compared with C1D1, and clones undetected at baseline were assigned a pseudocount of 0.5. Singleton clones were defined as clones with 0 or 1 copy at C1D1, and non-singleton clones were defined as clones with 2 or more copies. Clones expanded in unsorted samples were annotated as CD4+, CD8+ or unknown by matching protein sequences in sorted samples from the same patient. Wilcoxon tests on paired samples were used to test diversity changes from C1D1 to C4D1. The clones in this table, taken by TCRdb from immuneACCESS, are in-frame only. Not every clone is retained; where verified, under half of the shortfall comes from an unresolved V gene, and the cause of the rest is unknown. V, J and clone size were drawn from that table, and D and trimming were deduced from the DNA. Within this sample are about 30,000 clones, with less than 80% of them counted one time only. The top ten hold 3.3% of the sample.

There are 14 amino acids in the CDR3, from cysteine to phenylalanine inclusive. The kept DNA is CDR3 alone, 42 bases in frame from the first base. V loses 5 bases, J loses 7 bases, and the germline ends lie 15 bases apart. CDR1 and CDR2 are drawn from the germline V gene (reference sequence): LNHDA, SQIVND. In regard to this clone: Its antigen is currently not known. Per-nucleotide qualities are absent, and no much larger clonotype sits a single base away.

Taken with the paper, the label for time point translates to: cycle 2 day 1 (C2D1) of nivolumab. Every trial patient had relapsed after autologous stem cell transplantation, and cohorts A, B and C differed in prior brentuximab vedotin exposure. A total of 50 to 70 patients with relapsed/refractory classical Hodgkin lymphoma made up the trial cohort, and each patient's best overall response was complete response, partial response or progressive disease. Single-agent nivolumab was administered to trial patients in the multi-cohort phase II CheckMate 205 trial. An independent review committee assessed best overall response by applying the 2007 International Working Group response criteria. PBMCs from the trial were collected at three points: immediately before nivolumab initiation (C1D1), and during therapy at cycle 2 day 1 and cycle 4 day 1. Peripheral blood was collected in 8 mL Vacutainer Cell Preparation Tubes, from which PBMCs were isolated by centrifugation and then cryopreserved.

The sequence was collected from a human donor with classical Hodgkin lymphoma. Here the chain combines TRBV19 and TRBJ2-1; perhaps TRBD2 is the D gene, with 5 bases matching. Sequenced material: peripheral blood mononuclear cells (PBMCs), taken before the second cycle of nivolumab. The CDR3: CASSEGNRRNEQFF. The DNA reads TGTGCCAGTAGTGAGGGAAATAGGAGGAATGAGCAGTTCTTC.